These 20 T cell receptor beta chains originate from one sample sequenced in a study of blood T cell repertoires in COVID-19. This table comes from immunoSEQ multiplex PCR, and its TCRdb copy is limited to in-frame clones, with some not included. The data contain approximately 200,000 clones, about 91% of them seen just once; the ten biggest clones take up 4% to 5%. The sample consisted of peripheral blood. These receptors were obtained from a woman younger than 45 with acute or convalescent COVID-19.

The rearrangement uses TRBV5-1 and TRBJ2-7; D might be TRBD1 (5 bases). CDR3 length equals 15 residues. Germline loops: CDR1 SGHRS, CDR2 YFSETQ. Trimming took off 0 bases at V and 2 bases at J, with 12 bases between the two ends. In nucleotides, the CDR3 is TGCGCCAGCAGCTTGGAGCCAGGGTGGGCCTACGAGCAGTACTTC. Translated: CASSLEPGWAYEQYF.

J is TRBJ1-5 and V is TRBV7-8; TRBD1 matches 7 bases. CDR1 is SGHVS, CDR2 FQNEAQ, per germline. The CDR3 is 15 residues long. The J segment lost 5 bases and the V segment lost 0 bases, leaving 4 bases of the junction unmatched. The CDR3 coding sequence is TGTGCCAGCAGCTTAGCCGGGACAGAGGATCAGCCCCAGCATTTT. It yields the protein CASSLAGTEDQPQHF. The full variable domain, in which reference TRBV7-8 and TRBJ1-5 provide the parts outside the CDR3, is GAGVSQSPRYKVAKRGQDVALRCDPISGHVSLFWYQQALGQGPEFLTYFQNEAQLDKSGLPSDRFFAERPEGSVSTLKIQRTQQEDSAVYLCASSLAGTEDQPQHFGDGTRLSIL.

The genes are TRBV28 and TRBJ2-7; a possible D gene is TRBD2 (6 bases). This CDR3 spans 15 amino acids. Looked up from germline, CDR1 is MDHEN and CDR2 is SYDVKM. The V gene lost 4 bases and the J gene lost 7 bases, with 20 bases spanning the gap. The CDR3 loop is CASSSGGDGGREQYF. The CDR3 DNA is TGTGCCAGCAGTTCTGGAGGGGACGGTGGGAGGGAGCAGTACTTC. Full variable domain (outside the CDR3, taken from reference TRBV28 and TRBJ2-7): DVKVTQSSRYLVKRTGEKVFLECVQDMDHENMFWYRQDPGLGLRLIYFSYDVKMKEKGDIPEGYSVSREKKERFSLILESASTNQTSMYLCASSSGGDGGREQYFGPGTRLTVT.

The chain employs TRBV4-1 and TRBJ2-3; D may be TRBD2 (6 bases). This CDR3 is 14 amino acids long. V was trimmed by 0 bases and J by 6 bases, leaving 10 bases between them. Looked up from germline, CDR1 is MGHRA and CDR2 is YSYEKL. The CDR3 region is CASSQERGTDTQYF. In nucleotides, the CDR3 is TGCGCCAGCAGCCAAGAACGGGGGACCGATACGCAGTATTTT.

The chain employs TRBV5-6 and TRBJ1-2, with D hard to call. This CDR3 has 15 residues. CDR1 is SGHDT and CDR2 is YYEEEE in the germline V gene. The germline V and J ends were trimmed by 0 bases and 4 bases, with 13 bases remaining between them. As DNA, the CDR3 is TGTGCCAGCAGCTTGGGATTGACAAGTTCCTATGGCTACACCTTC. Protein: CASSLGLTSSYGYTF.

This CDR3 reads CASRTGGRTEAFF. DNA for the CDR3: TGTGCCAGCAGGACAGGGGGCCGGACTGAAGCTTTCTTT. V is TRBV6-6 and J is TRBJ1-1, with 10 nucleotides matching TRBD1. The trim removed 6 bases at V and 5 bases at J, leaving 3 bases unmatched. Germline lookup yields CDR1 MNHNY and CDR2 SVGAGI (reference sequence). The CDR3 loop spans 13 amino acids.

The chain links TRBV6-6 to TRBJ2-6, with unresolved D. Between the trimmed V and J ends, which lost 7 bases and 3 bases, there was a span of 4 bases. Germline V CDR1 and CDR2: MNHNY, SVGAGI (reference sequence). This CDR3 is built from 12 residues. The CDR3 is CASTDGANVLTF. CDR3 bases: TGTGCCAGCACAGATGGGGCCAACGTCCTGACTTTC.

The chain is built from TRBV2 and TRBJ2-7; 7 positions match TRBD2. V shed 7 bases, J shed 3 bases, and the junction held 9 bases outside the gene matches. Germline V gene data show CDR1 as SNHLY and CDR2 as FYNNEI. This CDR3 contains 14 residues. The CDR3 loop is CASTYRGGVYEQYF. The CDR3, as DNA: TGTGCCAGCACCTACCGGGGAGGGGTCTACGAGCAGTACTTC.

CDR3 sequence (DNA): TGCGCCAGCAGTCAATCGTTGGAGACCTACGAGCAGTACTTC. It translates to CASSQSLETYEQYF. This sequence joins TRBV23-1 and TRBJ2-7; D is unresolved. TRBV23-1 is assigned to the ORF class and has an uncertain function. CDR3 length: 14 amino acids. Trimming pared 0 bases from V and 2 bases from J, leaving 8 bases between.

This clone was counted between two and nine times. The rearrangement joins TRBV7-2 to TRBJ2-7, with D possibly matching TRBD2 (5 bases). The V and J ends lost 1 base and 3 bases respectively, with 13 bases between them. The CDR3 contains 15 residues. Germline V gives CDR1 SGHTA, CDR2 FQGNSA. In DNA, the CDR3 is TGTGCCAGCAGCTTAGTATCGGCGGGCCACTACGAGCAGTACTTC. Translated, it gives CASSLVSAGHYEQYF.

In this sample, this clone turned up once. V and J are TRBV11-2 and TRBJ1-2; D is uncertain. CDR1 and CDR2 (germline): SGHAT, FQNNGV. The V end was cut by 1 base, the J end by 2 bases, with 11 bases between. CDR3 length: 15 amino acids. The chain's CDR3 is CASSLVIGQNYGYTF. CDR3 DNA: TGTGCCAGCAGCTTAGTTATTGGGCAGAACTATGGCTACACCTTC. The full variable domain, completed using reference TRBV11-2 and TRBJ1-2, is EAGVAQSPRYKIIEKRQSVAFWCNPISGHATLYWYQQILGQGPKLLIQFQNNGVVDDSQLPKDRFSAERLKGVDSTLKIQPAKLEDSAVYLCASSLVIGQNYGYTFGSGTRLTVV.

This chain links TRBV4-2 with TRBJ1-4; D is ambiguous. Per the germline V gene, CDR1 is LGHNA and CDR2 is YNFKEQ. Between the trimmed V and J ends, which lost 0 bases and 8 bases, there was a span of 10 bases. The CDR3 totals 14 residues. CDR3 DNA sequence: TGTGCCAGCAGCCAAGATCTGTGGCAGGAAAAACTGTTTTTT. Translated, it gives CASSQDLWQEKLFF.

V and J are TRBV4-2 and TRBJ2-2, with TRBD1 matching over 8 bases. The V gene's germline CDR1 is LGHNA and CDR2 YNFKEQ. The V segment lost 3 bases and the J segment 9 bases; nucleotides outside the gene matches: 15. The CDR3 length is 17 residues. The CDR3 is CASSHNRGTGQARELFF. CDR3 nucleotide sequence: TGTGCCAGCAGCCATAACCGGGGGACAGGTCAGGCGAGGGAGCTGTTTTTT.

The rearrangement uses TRBV6-5 and TRBJ2-7; weak D call: TRBD1 (6 bases). The CDR3 spans 15 residues. The V gene's germline CDR1 is MNHEY and CDR2 SVGAGI. V lost 0 bases and J 3 bases, leaving 12 bases between the germline ends. CDR3 in DNA: TGTGCCAGCAGTTACTCGCCCCAAGGGGGCTACGAGCAGTACTTC. Protein: CASSYSPQGGYEQYF.

The sample holds one count of this clone. The chain employs TRBV27 and TRBJ2-5; 9 positions agree with TRBD1. This CDR3 has 14 amino acids. Germline V gives CDR1 MNHEY, CDR2 SMNVEV (reference sequence). V trimming: 6 bases; J trimming: 4 bases; junction bases outside the gene matches: 6. In nucleotides, the CDR3 is TGTGCCAGCAGAACAGGGGGCCAGGGAGAGACCCAGTACTTC. Translation: CASRTGGQGETQYF.

The J gene is TRBJ2-3, the V gene TRBV2; perhaps TRBD2 as D (5 bases). The CDR3 is 16 residues long. CDR1 is SNHLY and CDR2 is FYNNEI in the germline V gene. Trimming left V 0 bases short and J 2 bases short, with 12 bases between. CDR3 coding DNA: TGTGCCAGCAGTGAAGCAGCGGAAGTAAACACAGATACGCAGTATTTT. Translating it yields CASSEAAEVNTDTQYF.

This chain links TRBV7-9 with TRBJ1-2; a possible D gene is TRBD1 (5 bases). CDR3 length: 16 residues. The germline V gene has CDR1 SEHNR and CDR2 FQNEAQ (reference sequence). The V end was cut by 4 bases, the J end by 5 bases, with 20 bases between. CDR3 sequence: CASSSTGPQDPYGYTF. CDR3 DNA sequence: TGTGCCAGCAGCTCCACAGGACCCCAGGACCCTTATGGCTACACCTTC.

The rearrangement uses TRBV4-2 and TRBJ1-4, with D perhaps TRBD1 (5 bases). Between the trimmed V and J ends, which lost 0 bases and 16 bases, there was a span of 15 bases. There are 13 residues in the CDR3. Per germline, CDR1 LGHNA and CDR2 YNFKEQ. The CDR3 region is CASSQDGRGRKFF. In DNA form, the CDR3 reads TGTGCCAGCAGCCAAGATGGAAGGGGAAGAAAGTTTTTT.

This chain joins TRBV2 and TRBJ1-1; D unresolved. The CDR3 consists of 11 residues. The germline V gene encodes CDR1 SNHLY and CDR2 FYNNEI. V was trimmed by 4 bases and J by 8 bases, leaving 8 bases between them. The DNA of the CDR3 is TGTGCCAGCAGTGTTCCATCCGAAGCTTTCTTT. Its translation: CASSVPSEAFF.

Here the CDR3 reads CASTREDQPQHF. In DNA form, the CDR3 reads TGTGCCAGCACACGGGAGGATCAGCCCCAGCATTTT. V gene TRBV28 combines with J gene TRBJ1-5; D unresolved. Trimming stripped 7 bases from V and 5 bases from J, with 9 bases between. This CDR3 is 12 amino acids long. The germline gives CDR1 MDHEN, CDR2 SYDVKM.